Shown below are 7 T cell receptor beta chains from a single sample sequenced in a study of metastatic and nonmetastatic thyroid tumors. TCRdb re-called the PCR reads via MiXCR. Here the sample spans approximately 30,000 clones, around a sixth being singletons. Ahead of thyroid surgery, no patient had received treatment of any kind. Input material: blood. The receptor source for this set is a male donor with papillary thyroid cancer or a benign thyroid nodule (not recorded which). Some clones in this sample may be carry-over from other donors' samples.

This clone was seen ten or more times. The rearrangement links TRBV5-1 to TRBJ2-7, with D unresolved. V lost 1 base and J lost 0, with 5 bases in between. Looked up from germline, CDR1 is SGHRS and CDR2 is YFSETQ. The CDR3 covers 13 residues. The CDR3 region is CASSLPDSYEQYF. The CDR3 DNA reads as TGCGCCAGCAGCTTGCCCGACTCCTACGAGCAGTACTTC.

This clone was seen ten or more times. The V call is TRBV4-1, the J call TRBJ2-7, with TRBD1 identical over 8 bases. Germline V gene data show CDR1 as MGHRA and CDR2 as YSYEKL. This CDR3 is built from 13 residues. With 3 bases clipped from V and 2 bases from J, the junction kept 0 bases outside the gene matches. CDR3 nucleotide sequence: TGCGCCAGCAGCCAGGGACAGGCCTACGAGCAGTACTTC. It translates to CASSQGQAYEQYF.

In its sample, this clone was seen many times. The chain is built from TRBV19 and TRBJ1-5; 9 bases fit TRBD1. V dropped 1 base and J dropped 6; count of bases not matched to a gene: 1. The germline V gene encodes CDR1 LNHDA and CDR2 SQIVND (reference sequence). The CDR3 is 14 residues long. The CDR3 sequence is CASSIVQGAQPQHF. The CDR3, as DNA: TGTGCCAGTAGTATAGTACAGGGGGCTCAGCCCCAGCATTTT. Full variable domain (outside the CDR3, taken from reference TRBV19 and TRBJ1-5): DGGITQSPKYLFRKEGQNVTLSCEQNLNHDAMYWYRQDPGQGLRLIYYSQIVNDFQKGDIAEGYSVSREKKESFPLTVTSAQKNPTAFYLCASSIVQGAQPQHFGDGTRLSIL.

The gene calls are TRBV20-1 and TRBJ1-1; D gene unclear. The V end lost 4 bases, the J end lost 1 base, and 19 bases lay between the germline ends. Germline V gene data show CDR1 as DFQATT and CDR2 as SNEGSKA (reference sequence). The CDR3 spans 16 residues. In DNA form, the CDR3 reads TGCAGTGCTACCCCAAGGCCCACGGCAGGGAACACTGAAGCTTTCTTT. Amino acid sequence: CSATPRPTAGNTEAFF.

The chain employs TRBV4-3 and TRBJ1-2; TRBD1 might be the D (5 bases). V lost 0 bases, J lost 9 bases, and 17 bases lay in between. CDR1 is LGHNA, CDR2 YSLEER, per germline. The CDR3 covers 15 residues. Written as DNA, the CDR3 is TGCGCCAGCAGCCAAGATAGAACCCGAAGGGGCCGCTACACCTTC. The encoded protein is CASSQDRTRRGRYTF.

This clone came up many times. This chain uses TRBV27 with TRBJ2-5; TRBD2 matches 7 bases. Trimming at V came to 2 bases and at J to 5 bases, leaving 8 bases not matched to a gene. Germline CDR1 MNHEY, CDR2 SMNVEV (reference sequence). The CDR3 covers 15 residues. The CDR3 DNA is TGTGCCAGCAGTTTAGCATCTAGCGGAATGGAGACCCAGTACTTC. Encoded protein: CASSLASSGMETQYF.

There are many counts of this clone. The chain combines TRBV2 with TRBJ1-2; possibly TRBD1 for D (5 bases). CDR3 length equals 11 residues. V gave up 6 bases and J gave up 9 bases, with 11 bases separating them. Per germline, CDR1 SNHLY and CDR2 FYNNEI. This CDR3 reads CASSGGSSYTF. The CDR3 nucleotides are TGTGCCAGCAGCGGGGGGAGCAGCTACACCTTC.